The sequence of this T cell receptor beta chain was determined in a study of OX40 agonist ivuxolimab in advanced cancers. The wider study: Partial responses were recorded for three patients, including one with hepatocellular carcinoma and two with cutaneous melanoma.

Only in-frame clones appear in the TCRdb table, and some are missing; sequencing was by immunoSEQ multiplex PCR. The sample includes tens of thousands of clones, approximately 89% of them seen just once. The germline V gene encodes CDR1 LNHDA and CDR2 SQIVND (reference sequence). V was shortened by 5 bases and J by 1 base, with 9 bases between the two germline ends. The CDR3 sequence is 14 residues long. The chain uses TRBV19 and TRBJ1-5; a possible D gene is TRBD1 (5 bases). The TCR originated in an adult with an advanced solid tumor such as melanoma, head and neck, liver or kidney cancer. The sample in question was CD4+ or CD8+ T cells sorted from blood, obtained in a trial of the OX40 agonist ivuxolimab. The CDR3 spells CASSPGTSNQPQHF. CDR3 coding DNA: TGTGCCAGTAGTCCTGGGACCAGCAATCAGCCCCAGCATTTT.